This TCR beta chain was sequenced during a study of tumor and adjacent non-tumor tissue in lung cancer. Study background: Histology: about a dozen adenocarcinoma, 2 squamous cell carcinoma, 1 small cell lung cancer. Each sample yielded around 4 million productive TCRbeta reads on average.

In regard to this clonotype: At one boundary the junction diverges from the germline segment, which might be a read error.

The library came from three nested PCR rounds adapted from ARM-PCR protocols. TCRdb ran MiXCR on the multiplex PCR reads and lists one entry per CDR3 protein. The sample carries more than 35,000 distinct CDR3 sequences, around 62% recorded once. CDR3 length: 18 amino acids. The germline CDR1 and CDR2 sequences are LGHNA and YNFKEQ. RNA was extracted from bulk tissue without any cell sorting. More than 3 cm separated this lung sample from the edge of the tumor. The chain recombines TRBV4-2 with TRBJ2-4, with D perhaps TRBD1 or TRBD2 (6 bases each). The receptor comes from a middle-aged woman with non-small cell lung cancer. Input material: distant non-tumor lung tissue. CDR3 residues: CAISPSWTDSGAENIQYF. CDR3 coding DNA: TGTGCCATCAGCCCATCATGGACAGATAGCGGAGCCGAAAACATTCAGTATTTC.